These T cell receptor beta chains were read from a single sample in a study of blood T cells in healthy people across ages. TCRdb independently ran MiXCR on the 5' RACE reads; one entry per CDR3 protein. The sample shows about 640,000 distinct CDR3 sequences, over 40% of them seen only once. Input material: blood. Source of these receptors: a man at least 80 years old in good health. CDR3s include the opening cysteine and the closing phenylalanine or tryptophan. D genes are given only for firm matches. Where a row states a size, it is once, few, many or the class of an expanded clone; other rows omit it.

.	TRBV5-6	TRBJ2-3	.	CASSSLMSDTDTQYF	TGTGCCAGCAGCTCCTTAATGAGTGACACAGATACGCAGTATTTT
.	TRBV20-1	TRBJ2-2	many	CSARDRPSRTHTGELFF	TGCAGTGCTAGAGATCGACCGTCCCGGACCCACACCGGGGAGCTGTTTTTT
TRBD1	TRBV12-3/TRBV12-4	TRBJ2-1	.	CASTGGARNEQFF	TGTGCCAGTACAGGGGGCGCACGCAATGAGCAGTTCTTC
TRBD1	TRBV20-1	TRBJ2-5	.	CSATKTGGRGETQYF	TGCAGTGCTACCAAGACAGGGGGTAGGGGAGAGACCCAGTACTTC
TRBD1	TRBV20-1	TRBJ2-1	.	CSALAGTGANNEQFF	TGCAGTGCCTTAGCCGGGACAGGGGCAAACAATGAGCAGTTCTTC
.	TRBV2	TRBJ1-4	.	CASSPQGEWTNEKLFF	TGTGCCAGCAGTCCACAGGGTGAATGGACTAATGAAAAACTGTTTTTT
TRBD1	TRBV7-2	TRBJ2-7	.	CASSIDRAFYEQYF	TGTGCCAGCAGCATTGACAGGGCCTTCTACGAGCAGTACTTC
.	TRBV7-2	TRBJ1-2	.	CASSLGGDPNYGYTF	TGTGCCAGCAGCTTAGGGGGCGACCCTAACTATGGCTACACCTTC
.	TRBV6-4	TRBJ2-1	few	CASGGLGAQANEQFF	TGTGCCAGCGGGGGACTGGGGGCGCAGGCCAATGAGCAGTTCTTC
TRBD1	TRBV27	TRBJ2-5	.	CASSWTGAFEQYF	TGTGCCAGCAGTTGGACAGGGGCGTTTGAGCAGTACTTC
TRBD2	TRBV28	TRBJ2-3	few	CASSLPLAVPTDTQYF	TGTGCCAGCAGTTTACCACTAGCGGTTCCAACAGATACGCAGTATTTT
TRBD2	TRBV4-3	TRBJ2-1	.	CASSQELMAGERKTQFF	TGCGCCAGCAGCCAAGAATTGATGGCGGGAGAAAGGAAGACCCAGTTCTTC
.	TRBV3-1	TRBJ2-5	.	CASTKKASTRWIETQYF	TGTGCCAGCACCAAAAAGGCGTCTACGAGGTGGATTGAGACCCAGTACTTC
TRBD1	TRBV12-3/TRBV12-4	TRBJ1-2	.	CASSSPDRAGYGYTF	TGTGCCAGCAGTTCCCCGGACAGGGCAGGCTATGGCTACACCTTC
.	TRBV6-6	TRBJ2-5	.	CASSFEMFPAETQYF	TGTGCCAGCAGTTTTGAGATGTTCCCTGCGGAGACCCAGTACTTC
TRBD1	TRBV6-2/TRBV6-3	TRBJ2-1	.	CASSHGQVTYNEQFF	TGTGCCAGCAGCCATGGACAGGTGACCTACAATGAGCAGTTCTTC
.	TRBV29-1	TRBJ1-5	.	CSISGETSNQPQHF	TGCAGCATATCAGGAGAAACTAGCAATCAGCCCCAGCATTTT
.	TRBV6-4	TRBJ2-3	.	CASSDTSDTQYF	TGTGCCAGCAGTGATACCTCAGATACGCAGTATTTT
.	TRBV5-1	TRBJ1-5	.	CASSPRPRGGNQPQHF	TGCGCCAGCAGCCCGCGCCCGAGGGGCGGGAATCAGCCCCAGCATTTT
.	TRBV6-1	TRBJ2-3	few	CASSDMDTDTQYF	TGTGCCAGCAGTGATATGGACACAGATACGCAGTATTTT
.	TRBV12-3/TRBV12-4	TRBJ2-5	many	CASSFSVGRETQYF	TGTGCCAGCAGTTTTTCGGTGGGGCGGGAGACCCAGTACTTC
TRBD2	TRBV27	TRBJ2-1	.	CASGLAGANEQFF	TGTGCCAGCGGTCTAGCGGGAGCTAATGAGCAGTTCTTC
TRBD2	TRBV5-1	TRBJ2-7	.	CASSLSGARMSYEQYF	TGCGCCAGCAGCTTGAGCGGGGCTAGAATGTCCTACGAGCAGTACTTC
.	TRBV24-1	TRBJ2-7	.	CATTQGDNEQYF	TGTGCCACCACCCAGGGTGACAATGAGCAGTACTTC
TRBD2	TRBV5-6	TRBJ2-1	.	CASSSLAGGPNEQFF	TGTGCCAGCAGCTCCCTAGCGGGGGGGCCGAATGAGCAGTTCTTC
TRBD2	TRBV12-3/TRBV12-4	TRBJ2-5	.	CASSASGGHNEQYF	TGTGCCAGCAGTGCTAGCGGGGGCCATAATGAGCAGTACTTC
.	TRBV28	TRBJ1-2	.	CASSFQGRPNYGYTF	TGTGCCAGCAGTTTCCAGGGGAGACCTAACTATGGCTACACCTTC
.	TRBV4-2	TRBJ1-6	.	CASSQDISFGGQLSPLHF	TGTGCCAGCAGCCAAGATATCTCGTTCGGGGGCCAGCTCTCACCCCTCCACTTT
.	TRBV7-2	TRBJ2-2	.	CASSANIAWELFF	TGTGCCAGCAGCGCCAATATAGCCTGGGAGCTGTTTTTT
TRBD1	TRBV29-1	TRBJ2-3	.	CSVEEGARTDTQYF	TGCAGCGTGGAAGAGGGGGCGAGGACAGATACGCAGTATTTT
TRBD2	TRBV6-2/TRBV6-3	TRBJ2-2	.	CASAVGGRAAGELFF	TGTGCCAGCGCTGTGGGCGGGAGGGCTGCCGGGGAGCTGTTTTTT
.	TRBV20-1	TRBJ2-1	.	CSASSRGNYNEQFF	TGCAGTGCTAGTAGTCGGGGAAACTACAATGAGCAGTTCTTC
TRBD1	TRBV20-1	TRBJ1-2	.	CSASEQGADNYGYTF	TGCAGTGCTAGTGAACAGGGGGCTGATAACTATGGCTACACCTTC